Listed below are T cell receptor beta chains from one sample, sequenced in a study of blood T cell repertoires in COVID-19. The repertoire was sequenced with immunoSEQ multiplex PCR; TCRdb's copy has only in-frame clones and lacks some. This repertoire shows 170,000 or so clones, 65% to 85% found once; its top ten account for roughly 7.2%. The source material was peripheral blood. These receptors were collected from a woman aged 40-49 years with COVID-19, enrolled during active disease. Both conserved end residues are part of each CDR3. D genes are given only for firm matches. Clone size is shown for a subset of rows, as once, few, many or a class of expanded clone.

-	TRBV6-4	-	TRBJ1-6	TGTGCCAGCAGGGAGGGCAGCCAGTATAATTCACCCCTCCACTTT	CASREGSQYNSPLHF
-	TRBV5-6	-	TRBJ1-1	TGTGCCAGCATCCAGGGCGGGGGCCCTGAAGCTTTCTTT	CASIQGGGPEAFF
-	TRBV6-5	TRBD1	TRBJ2-3	TGTGCCAGCACCGACGGACAGGGCCCAGATACGCAGTATTTT	CASTDGQGPDTQYF
-	TRBV6-5	TRBD2	TRBJ2-5	TGTGCCAGCAGGGTTGGACTAGGCGTAGAGACCCAGTACTTC	CASRVGLGVETQYF
-	TRBV18	TRBD1	TRBJ2-7	TGTGCCAGCTCACCCGCGACAGGGCCCCACGAGCAGTACTTC	CASSPATGPHEQYF
-	TRBV10-3	TRBD1	TRBJ1-1	TGTGCCATCGGGGCGAGACAGGGGGCGTCGGGTGAAGCTTTCTTT	CAIGARQGASGEAFF
-	TRBV2	TRBD1	TRBJ1-1	TGTGCCAAGGGACAGGAGATAGAAGCTTTCTTT	CAKGQEIEAFF
-	TRBV18	-	TRBJ1-1	TGTGCCAGCTCTCCGGTACAGGGCCTGGAGAGGTCTGAAGCTTTCTTT	CASSPVQGLERSEAFF
-	TRBV14	-	TRBJ1-4	TGTGCCAGCAGCCAAGACCTCGGGGTCAATGAAAAACTGTTTTTT	CASSQDLGVNEKLFF
-	TRBV5-5	-	TRBJ1-3	TGTGCCAGCAGCTTGGATCAGGGGAACGGAAACACCATATATTTT	CASSLDQGNGNTIYF
-	TRBV6-5	TRBD1	TRBJ1-2	TGTGCCAGCAGCCGGGACAGGAGGAAGGGCTACACCTTC	CASSRDRRKGYTF
-	TRBV19	TRBD1	TRBJ2-7	TGTGCCAGTAGTATTCGGGACAGGGACGAGCAGTACTTC	CASSIRDRDEQYF
once	TRBV5-1	TRBD1	TRBJ2-5	TGCGCCAGCAGCTCGGGACAGGGAAAAGAGACCCAGTACTTC	CASSSGQGKETQYF
-	TRBV19	TRBD1	TRBJ2-7	TGTGCCAGTAGTCCCCCGGGACAGACATACGAGCAGTACTTC	CASSPPGQTYEQYF
-	TRBV13	-	TRBJ2-3	TGTGCCAGCAGCTCACGGGACTCGTATAGCACAGATACGCAGTATTTT	CASSSRDSYSTDTQYF
-	TRBV7-9	TRBD1	TRBJ1-2	TGTGCCAGCAGCTTAGCCTTGACAGGGGGCCCAGACTACACCTTC	CASSLALTGGPDYTF
-	TRBV7-7	TRBD2	TRBJ2-1	TGTGCTAGCAGCTTCCTGCCCCTAGCGGATCCCGACAATGAGCAGTTCTTC	CASSFLPLADPDNEQFF
-	TRBV3-1/TRBV3-2	-	TRBJ1-1	TGTGCCAGCATCCACTTGGACAGGAACACTGAAGCTTTCTTT	CASIHLDRNTEAFF
-	TRBV5-6	-	TRBJ2-7	TGTGCCAGCAGCATGGCAGGGGCTTCTGGGTCCGAGCAGTACTTC	CASSMAGASGSEQYF
-	TRBV7-9	-	TRBJ1-5	TGTGCCAGCAGCTTAGCGGGGGCAGGGACACGGAATCAGCCCCAGCATTTT	CASSLAGAGTRNQPQHF
-	TRBV5-1	-	TRBJ2-2	TGCGCCAGCAGCTTGGGTCACGGGGAGCTGTTTTTT	CASSLGHGELFF
-	TRBV7-6	-	TRBJ1-1	TGTGCCAGCAGCTTAGGGGGCGCTTTCTTT	CASSLGGAFF
-	TRBV4-1	-	TRBJ1-1	TGCGCCAGCAGCCGAGACCTAGCGCCGGCTTTCTTT	CASSRDLAPAFF
-	TRBV5-1	-	TRBJ1-3	TGCGCCAGCAGCTTGGCCGGCAGGGCAGGGACTGGAAACACCATATATTTT	CASSLAGRAGTGNTIYF
-	TRBV4-1	-	TRBJ1-4	TGCGCCAGCAGCCAAGATTGGGGGGGGGCGCAGACTAATGAAAAACTGTTTTTT	CASSQDWGGAQTNEKLFF
-	TRBV19	TRBD1	TRBJ1-1	TGTGCCAGTAGTATCGACGGACAGGGGTACACTGAAGCTTTCTTT	CASSIDGQGYTEAFF
-	TRBV6-2/TRBV6-3	TRBD1	TRBJ1-1	TGTGCCAGCAGTTACCCGACAGGGGTGTACACTGAAGCTTTCTTT	CASSYPTGVYTEAFF
once	TRBV19	TRBD1	TRBJ1-1	TGTGCCAGTAGTGCCACACCAGGGGGGAACACTGAAGCTTTCTTT	CASSATPGGNTEAFF
-	TRBV29-1	-	TRBJ2-5	TGCAGCCCGGGTGGGGGCCAGGGGGAGACCCAGTACTTC	CSPGGGQGETQYF
-	TRBV28	TRBD1	TRBJ2-3	TGTGCCAGCAGCATAAACCGGGACAGGGGGACAGATACGCAGTATTTT	CASSINRDRGTDTQYF
-	TRBV19	-	TRBJ2-7	TGTGCCAGTAGTCCCTTGCTCGGGAACGAGCAGTACTTC	CASSPLLGNEQYF
-	TRBV10-2	-	TRBJ1-2	TGCGCCAGCACCGCTAGCCGGCCGGCAGGCTACACCTTC	CASTASRPAGYTF
-	TRBV4-1	-	TRBJ1-6	TGCGCCAGCAGCCAAGGCGAGGATTATAATTCACCCCTCCACTTT	CASSQGEDYNSPLHF
-	TRBV9	-	TRBJ1-1	TGTGCCAGCAGCGTGCCCAGGGAAGGCACTGAAGCTTTCTTT	CASSVPREGTEAFF
-	TRBV6-5	TRBD1	TRBJ1-1	TGTGCCAGCAGTTACTCGACAGGGAGAACTGAAGCTTTCTTT	CASSYSTGRTEAFF
-	TRBV19	TRBD2	TRBJ2-1	TGTGCCAGTAGCCCAAGCGGGAGCTCCTACAATGAGCAGTTCTTC	CASSPSGSSYNEQFF
-	TRBV29-1	-	TRBJ2-2	TGCAGCGCCCGGACAATGAACACCGGGGAGCTGTTTTTT	CSARTMNTGELFF
-	TRBV18	-	TRBJ2-3	TGTGCCAGCTCACCATTAGGGGGAGATACGCAGTATTTT	CASSPLGGDTQYF
-	TRBV5-1	-	TRBJ2-5	TGCGCCAGCAGCTTGGAGAACTGGCGGGCCGTTCAGTACTTC	CASSLENWRAVQYF
many	TRBV27	-	TRBJ1-5	TGTGCCAGCAGTTTAGCGCAGGGTCCTAATCAGCCCCAGCATTTT	CASSLAQGPNQPQHF
-	TRBV6-1	-	TRBJ2-7	TGTGCCAGCAGTGAAACAGGTTTCTACGAGCAGTACTTC	CASSETGFYEQYF
-	TRBV27	TRBD2	TRBJ2-2	TGTGCCAGCAGGCTCGCGGGGGGCGGCGGGGAGCTGTTTTTT	CASRLAGGGGELFF
-	TRBV28	TRBD1	TRBJ1-1	TGTGCCAGCAGTTTAATATTCGGACAGGGGGCAGGAGTAACTGAAGCTTTCTTT	CASSLIFGQGAGVTEAFF
-	TRBV7-2	-	TRBJ2-1	TGTGCCAGCAGCCCGGGTCGGGAAGGTGAGCAGTTCTTC	CASSPGREGEQFF
-	TRBV6-6	TRBD2	TRBJ2-7	TGTGCCAGCAGTTTGGGACTAGCGGGGGGATTATTAGTGCAGTACTTC	CASSLGLAGGLLVQYF